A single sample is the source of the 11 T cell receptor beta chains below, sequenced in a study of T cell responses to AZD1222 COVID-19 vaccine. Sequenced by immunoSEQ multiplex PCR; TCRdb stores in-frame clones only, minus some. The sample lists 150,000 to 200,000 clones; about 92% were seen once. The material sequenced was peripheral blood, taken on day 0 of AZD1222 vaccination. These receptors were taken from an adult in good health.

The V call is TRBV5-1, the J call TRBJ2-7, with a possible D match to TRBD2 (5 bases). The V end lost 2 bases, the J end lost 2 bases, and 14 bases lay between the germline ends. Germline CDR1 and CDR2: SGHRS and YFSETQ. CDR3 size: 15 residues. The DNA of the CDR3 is TGCGCCAGCAGCTTACGGACGGACTCAACCTACGAGCAGTACTTC. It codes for CASSLRTDSTYEQYF.

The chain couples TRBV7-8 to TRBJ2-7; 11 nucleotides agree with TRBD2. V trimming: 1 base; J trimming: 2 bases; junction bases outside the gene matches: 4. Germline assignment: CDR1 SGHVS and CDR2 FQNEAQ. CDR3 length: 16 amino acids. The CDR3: CASSLDPLAGAYEQYF. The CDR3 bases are TGTGCCAGCAGCTTAGATCCACTAGCGGGGGCCTACGAGCAGTACTTC.

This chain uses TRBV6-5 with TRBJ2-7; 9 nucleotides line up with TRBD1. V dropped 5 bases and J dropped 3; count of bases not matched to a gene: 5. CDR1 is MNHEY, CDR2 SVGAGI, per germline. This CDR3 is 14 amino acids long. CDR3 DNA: TGTGCCAGCAGTCTCACAGGGGGCGTCTACGAGCAGTACTTC. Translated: CASSLTGGVYEQYF.

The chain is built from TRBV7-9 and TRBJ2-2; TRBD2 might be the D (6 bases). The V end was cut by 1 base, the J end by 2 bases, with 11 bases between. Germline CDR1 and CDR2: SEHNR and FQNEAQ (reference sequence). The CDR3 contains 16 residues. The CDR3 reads CASSLVSRGNTGELFF. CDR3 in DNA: TGTGCCAGCAGCTTAGTTTCGCGGGGAAACACCGGGGAGCTGTTTTTT.

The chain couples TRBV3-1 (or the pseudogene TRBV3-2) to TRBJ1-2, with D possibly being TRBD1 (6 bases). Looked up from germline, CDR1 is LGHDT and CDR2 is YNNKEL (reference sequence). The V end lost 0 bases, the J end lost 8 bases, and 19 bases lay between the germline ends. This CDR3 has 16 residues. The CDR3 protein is CASSQDRGAVPNGYTF. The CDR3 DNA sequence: TGTGCCAGCAGCCAAGACCGGGGGGCTGTCCCCAACGGCTACACCTTC.

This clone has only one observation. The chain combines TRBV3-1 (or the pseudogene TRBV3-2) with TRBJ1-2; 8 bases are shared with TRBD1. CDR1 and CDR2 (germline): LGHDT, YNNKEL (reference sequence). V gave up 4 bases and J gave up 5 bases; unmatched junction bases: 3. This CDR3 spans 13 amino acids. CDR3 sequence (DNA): TGTGCCAGCAGCCCTACAGGGGGATATGGCTACACCTTC. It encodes CASSPTGGYGYTF.

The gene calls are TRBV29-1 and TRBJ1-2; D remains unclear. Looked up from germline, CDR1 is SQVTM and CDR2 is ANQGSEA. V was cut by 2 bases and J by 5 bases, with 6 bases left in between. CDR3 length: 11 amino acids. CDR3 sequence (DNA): TGCAGCGTTGAACGGACGTATGGCTACACCTTC. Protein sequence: CSVERTYGYTF.

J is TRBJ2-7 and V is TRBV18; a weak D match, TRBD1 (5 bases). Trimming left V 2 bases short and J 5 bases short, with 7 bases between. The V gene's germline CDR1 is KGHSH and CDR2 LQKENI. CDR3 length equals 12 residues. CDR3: CASSPGRDEQYF. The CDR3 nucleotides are TGTGCCAGCTCACCAGGCAGGGACGAGCAGTACTTC. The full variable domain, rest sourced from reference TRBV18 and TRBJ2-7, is NAGVMQNPRHLVRRRGQEARLRCSPMKGHSHVYWYRQLPEEGLKFMVYLQKENIIDESGMPKERFSAEFPKEGPSILRIQQVVRGDSAAYFCASSPGRDEQYFGPGTRLTVT.

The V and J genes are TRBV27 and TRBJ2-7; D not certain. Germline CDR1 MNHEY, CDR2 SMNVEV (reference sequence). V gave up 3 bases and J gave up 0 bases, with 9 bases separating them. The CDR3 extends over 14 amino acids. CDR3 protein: CASSFWGSSYEQYF. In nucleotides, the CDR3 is TGTGCCAGCAGTTTTTGGGGAAGCTCCTACGAGCAGTACTTC.

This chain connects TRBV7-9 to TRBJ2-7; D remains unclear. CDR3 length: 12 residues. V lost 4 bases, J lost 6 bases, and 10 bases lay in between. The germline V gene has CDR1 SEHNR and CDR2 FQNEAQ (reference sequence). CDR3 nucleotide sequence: TGTGCCAGCAGCTCTTCCGTTAGCGAGCAGTACTTC. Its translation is CASSSSVSEQYF.

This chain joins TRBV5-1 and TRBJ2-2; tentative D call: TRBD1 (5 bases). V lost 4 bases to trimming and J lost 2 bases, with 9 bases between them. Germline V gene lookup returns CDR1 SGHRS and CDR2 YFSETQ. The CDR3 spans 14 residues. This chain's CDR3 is CASSPDSNTGELFF. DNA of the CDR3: TGCGCCAGCAGCCCAGACAGTAACACCGGGGAGCTGTTTTTT.